The TCR beta chain described here comes from a study of shared clonotypes between healthy human individuals. Only Caucasian adults living in Nashville, Tennessee served as donors. The CDR3 contains 13 residues. Germline CDR1 is SGHRS and CDR2 is YFSETQ. The junction had 6 bases not matched to a gene; V was cut back by 4 bases and J by 9 bases. The sample holds a few counts of this clone. Genomic DNA belonging to each subset was distributed in equal measure over several immunoSEQ plates. Per the study methods: Because ImmunoSEQ provided only junction sequences with no quality scores, the filtering differed. Using immunoSEQ multiplex PCR, the repertoire was profiled, and TCRdb retains in-frame clones only, with some absent. The DNA gave D and trimming, while V, J and clone size come from that table. The profile covers a few hundred thousand clones, with approximately 70% appearing a single time and over 8.5% taken by the ten largest.

Specimen: memory CD4+ T cells sorted from blood. The subset: CD45RA-negative fraction. This sequence joins TRBV5-1 and TRBJ1-1, with 10 bases fitting TRBD1. This TCR derives from a man aged 25-40 years in good health. The chain's CDR3 is CASSVGTGEQAFF. DNA for the CDR3: TGCGCCAGCAGCGTAGGGACAGGGGAACAAGCTTTCTTT.